A selection of T cell receptor beta chains follows, all from one sample in a study of T cell responses to AZD1222 COVID-19 vaccine. Assay used: immunoSEQ multiplex PCR; TCRdb lists only in-frame clones, some missing. The sample yields some 95,000 clones, roughly 90% seen once. Sequencing used peripheral blood, obtained on day 0 of MenACWY control vaccination. These receptors all stem from an adult in good health. CDR3s include the opening cysteine and the closing phenylalanine or tryptophan. D genes are given only for firm matches. A clone size is listed for some rows: how often the clone was seen (once, few, many), or a class if it is expanded.

.,TRBJ1-2,.,TRBV30,CAWSSWDYGYTF,TGTGCCTGGAGTTCCTGGGACTATGGCTACACCTTC
.,TRBJ1-2,.,TRBV5-1,CASSLDSSNYGYTF,TGCGCCAGCAGCTTGGACAGTTCTAACTATGGCTACACCTTC
TRBD2,TRBJ2-7,.,TRBV7-2,CASSRYAAGGNEQYF,TGTGCCAGCAGCCGCTACGCAGCGGGGGGCAACGAGCAGTACTTC
TRBD1,TRBJ1-2,.,TRBV7-2,CASSLTHMDRGHGYTF,TGTGCCAGCAGCTTAACACATATGGACAGGGGGCATGGCTACACCTTC
.,TRBJ2-5,.,TRBV4-3,CASSQVYSGRETQYF,TGCGCCAGCAGCCAAGTGTATTCAGGGCGAGAGACCCAGTACTTC
.,TRBJ1-2,.,TRBV12-3/TRBV12-4,CASNLQGRNGYTF,TGTGCCAGCAACCTGCAGGGGAGAAATGGCTACACCTTC
.,TRBJ2-6,.,TRBV19,CASSKDSSGANVLTF,TGTGCCAGTAGTAAGGACAGCTCTGGGGCCAACGTCCTGACTTTC
.,TRBJ2-2,.,TRBV4-1,CASSQEVAGELFF,TGCGCCAGCAGCCAAGAAGTGGCCGGGGAGCTGTTTTTT
.,TRBJ2-5,.,TRBV14,CASSQTGGWSQYF,TGTGCCAGCAGCCAGACTGGCGGTTGGTCCCAGTACTTC
.,TRBJ2-7,.,TRBV9,CASSPRDSEQYF,TGTGCCAGCAGCCCACGAGACAGCGAGCAGTACTTC
.,TRBJ1-6,.,TRBV30,CAWVGQQGVNSPLHF,TGTGCCTGGGTTGGCCAACAGGGAGTGAATTCACCCCTCCACTTT
.,TRBJ2-5,once,TRBV6-5,CASSYMDSQETQYF,TGTGCCAGCAGTTATATGGACAGCCAAGAGACCCAGTACTTC
.,TRBJ2-5,.,TRBV12-3/TRBV12-4,CASSLGIQETQYF,TGTGCCAGCAGTTTAGGCATCCAAGAGACCCAGTACTTC
TRBD1,TRBJ1-4,.,TRBV7-6,CASSRDRRFATNEKLFF,TGTGCCAGCAGCCGGGACAGACGGTTTGCAACTAATGAAAAACTGTTTTTT
.,TRBJ2-2,.,TRBV19,CASLTRYTGELFF,TGTGCCAGTCTTACGCGGTACACCGGGGAGCTGTTTTTT
TRBD1,TRBJ1-1,.,TRBV18,CASSPPGRTGTEAFF,TGTGCCAGCTCACCGCCAGGAAGGACAGGCACTGAAGCTTTCTTT
TRBD1,TRBJ1-2,.,TRBV5-6,CASSPGQGNYGYTF,TGTGCCAGCAGCCCGGGACAGGGGAACTATGGCTACACCTTC
.,TRBJ1-3,once,TRBV9,CASSVGEGRFGNTIYF,TGTGCCAGCAGCGTCGGTGAGGGACGATTTGGAAACACCATATATTTT
.,TRBJ1-2,.,TRBV4-1,CASSQGDSRYGYTF,TGCGCCAGCAGCCAAGGTGACAGCCGGTATGGCTACACCTTC
.,TRBJ1-5,.,TRBV30,CAWSVGGTSNQPQHF,TGTGCCTGGAGTGTAGGGGGGACGAGCAATCAGCCCCAGCATTTT
.,TRBJ2-1,.,TRBV7-9,CASSLSLADNEQFF,TGTGCCAGCAGCTTAAGTCTGGCAGACAATGAGCAGTTCTTC
TRBD2,TRBJ2-7,.,TRBV9,CASSVGSGGAYEQYF,TGTGCCAGCAGCGTAGGTAGCGGGGGGGCCTACGAGCAGTACTTC
.,TRBJ1-2,.,TRBV30,CAWSGTGLSNYGYTF,TGTGCCTGGAGTGGAACGGGACTCTCTAACTATGGCTACACCTTC
TRBD2,TRBJ2-1,once,TRBV24-1,CATSVELAGVESSYNEQFF,TGTGCCACCAGTGTCGAACTAGCGGGGGTTGAGAGCTCCTACAATGAGCAGTTCTTC
.,TRBJ1-2,.,TRBV11-3,CASSFRGRRDGYTF,TGTGCCAGCAGCTTTCGGGGCAGGCGGGATGGCTACACCTTC
.,TRBJ1-1,.,TRBV24-1,CATSANGQFTEAFF,TGTGCCACCAGTGCAAATGGACAGTTCACTGAAGCTTTCTTT
.,TRBJ2-1,.,TRBV7-9,CASSLAGGPHEQFF,TGTGCCAGCAGCTTAGCGGGGGGCCCACATGAGCAGTTCTTC
TRBD1,TRBJ1-2,once,TRBV15,CATSRVRDSSNYGYTF,TGTGCCACCAGCAGAGTCAGGGACAGCTCTAACTATGGCTACACCTTC
.,TRBJ1-1,few,TRBV3-1/TRBV3-2,CASSQIKGTEAFF,TGTGCCAGCAGCCAGATTAAGGGGACTGAAGCTTTCTTT
.,TRBJ1-2,.,TRBV14,CASSQVGAYYGYTF,TGTGCCAGCAGCCAAGTAGGGGCTTACTATGGCTACACCTTC
.,TRBJ1-5,.,TRBV12-3/TRBV12-4,CASSSRTDQPQHF,TGTGCCAGCAGTTCCCGGACGGATCAGCCCCAGCATTTT
TRBD1,TRBJ2-7,.,TRBV6-1,CASSETTGGGEQYF,TGTGCCAGCAGTGAAACTACAGGGGGCGGGGAGCAGTACTTC
TRBD2,TRBJ2-7,.,TRBV28,CASRNSLGGNEQYF,TGTGCCAGCAGGAACAGCCTCGGGGGGAACGAGCAGTACTTC
.,TRBJ1-1,.,TRBV7-9,CASGSLSYTEAFF,TGTGCCAGCGGATCTCTCTCCTACACTGAAGCTTTCTTT
TRBD1,TRBJ2-1,.,TRBV5-4,CASSLYRGGEQFF,TGTGCCAGCAGCTTGTACAGGGGTGGTGAGCAGTTCTTC
TRBD2,TRBJ2-2,.,TRBV7-9,CASSLIGRLRDTGELFF,TGTGCCAGCAGCTTAATCGGGAGGCTTCGTGACACCGGGGAGCTGTTTTTT
.,TRBJ1-4,few,TRBV7-2,CASSGDLKEKLFF,TGTGCCAGCAGCGGGGATCTAAAAGAAAAACTGTTTTTT
.,TRBJ1-2,once,TRBV3-1/TRBV3-2,CASSQGLGYGYTF,TGTGCCAGCAGCCAAGGGTTGGGCTATGGCTACACCTTC
TRBD2,TRBJ2-3,.,TRBV11-2,CASSLTSGGTDTQYF,TGTGCCAGCAGCTTGACTAGCGGGGGCACAGATACGCAGTATTTT
.,TRBJ2-1,once,TRBV4-3,CASSQDYGLPIEQFF,TGCGCCAGCAGCCAAGATTACGGTCTCCCGATTGAGCAGTTCTTC
TRBD2,TRBJ2-1,.,TRBV29-1,CSVVPLAGGYNEQFF,TGCAGCGTTGTCCCTCTTGCGGGGGGGTACAATGAGCAGTTCTTC
.,TRBJ2-5,.,TRBV9,CASSASHGETQYF,TGTGCCAGCAGCGCCTCACACGGGGAGACCCAGTACTTC
TRBD1,TRBJ1-6,.,TRBV6-5,CASTLGTGENSPLHF,TGTGCCAGCACTCTAGGGACAGGGGAGAATTCACCCCTCCACTTT
TRBD1,TRBJ1-5,.,TRBV2,CASSEWTGENQPQHF,TGTGCCAGCAGTGAGTGGACAGGGGAAAATCAGCCCCAGCATTTT
TRBD2,TRBJ2-1,.,TRBV5-6,CASSFTTSWVEQFF,TGTGCCAGCAGCTTCACGACTAGCTGGGTTGAGCAGTTCTTC
.,TRBJ1-1,.,TRBV7-9,CASSSPGTPLNTEAFF,TGTGCCAGCAGCAGTCCCGGGACACCGCTGAACACTGAAGCTTTCTTT
TRBD1,TRBJ1-3,.,TRBV30,CAWSVQQGAGNTIYF,TGTGCCTGGAGTGTTCAACAGGGGGCTGGAAACACCATATATTTT
.,TRBJ2-3,few,TRBV2,CARAGGGNTDTQYF,TGTGCCAGAGCAGGCGGGGGCAACACAGATACGCAGTATTTT
.,TRBJ1-1,.,TRBV6-5,CASGANTEAFF,TGTGCCAGCGGGGCAAACACTGAAGCTTTCTTT
TRBD2,TRBJ2-5,.,TRBV28,CASSLGLAGSETQYF,TGTGCCAGCAGTTTGGGACTAGCGGGGTCAGAGACCCAGTACTTC
.,TRBJ1-4,.,TRBV5-1,CASSSRENEKLFF,TGCGCCAGCAGCTCCCGGGAAAATGAAAAACTGTTTTTT
.,TRBJ1-6,.,TRBV7-2,CASSSDVRVAPLHF,TGTGCCAGCAGCTCGGATGTTAGAGTGGCGCCCCTCCACTTT
.,TRBJ1-5,.,TRBV4-1,CASSQAVSPQVNQPQHF,TGCGCCAGCAGCCAAGCGGTATCGCCCCAGGTCAATCAGCCCCAGCATTTT
.,TRBJ2-6,.,TRBV27,CASSLSVGSSGANVLTF,TGTGCCAGCAGTTTAAGTGTCGGGAGCTCTGGGGCCAACGTCCTGACTTTC
.,TRBJ1-2,.,TRBV30,CAWSPGLLSYGYTF,TGTGCCTGGAGTCCGGGACTTTTAAGCTATGGCTACACCTTC